The clone carrying this T cell receptor beta chain was seen only a few times. CDR3 length equals 14 residues. Germline lookup yields CDR1 MDHEN and CDR2 SYDVKM. The V end was cut by 5 bases, the J end by 6 bases, with 16 bases between. Amplification targeted TCR beta CDR3 regions from RNA transcripts. TCR CDR3 underwent first-round RT-PCR with the HTBI primer set. TCRdb reprocessed the multiplex PCR reads with MiXCR, giving one entry per CDR3 protein. The sample holds about 270,000 distinct CDR3 sequences, approximately 25% seen once. These data are taken from a study of T cells in Graves' hyperthyroidism and ophthalmopathy. Disease lasting under 3 months, a NOSPECS grade of at least 4, and a Clinical Activity Score of at least 3 were features of the ophthalmopathy patients.

The sequenced material came from blood. This TCR came from a woman aged 40 to 50 with Graves' ophthalmopathy. The V and J genes are TRBV28 and TRBJ1-1; D may be TRBD1 (5 bases). CDR3 coding DNA: TGTGCCAGCAGTCAGCGAGCGGGGGTGTCTGAAGCTTTCTTT. It codes for CASSQRAGVSEAFF.